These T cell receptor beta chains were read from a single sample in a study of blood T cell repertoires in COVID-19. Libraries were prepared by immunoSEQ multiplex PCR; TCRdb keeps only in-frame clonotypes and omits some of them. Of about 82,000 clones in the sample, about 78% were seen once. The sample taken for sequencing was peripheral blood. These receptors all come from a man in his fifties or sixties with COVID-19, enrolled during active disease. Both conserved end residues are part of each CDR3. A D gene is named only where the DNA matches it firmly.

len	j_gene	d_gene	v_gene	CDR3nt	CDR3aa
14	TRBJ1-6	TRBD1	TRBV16	TGTGCCAGCAGCCAAGAGGACAGGGGTTCACCCCTCCACTTT	CASSQEDRGSPLHF
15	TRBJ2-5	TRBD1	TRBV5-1	TGCGCCAGCAGCGTAGGAAGGGGGCTCGGGGAGACCCAGTACTTC	CASSVGRGLGETQYF
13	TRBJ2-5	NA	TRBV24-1	TGTGCCACCAGTGATTCAGGGGGGGAGACCCAGTACTTC	CATSDSGGETQYF
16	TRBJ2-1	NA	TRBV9	TGTGCCAGCAGCCCTTTTGTTGGTAGGGGGTACAATGAGCAGTTCTTC	CASSPFVGRGYNEQFF
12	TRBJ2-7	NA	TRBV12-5	TGTGCTAGTGCCTCCGACAAGGGGGAGCAGTACTTC	CASASDKGEQYF
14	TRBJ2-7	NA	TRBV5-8	TGTGCCAGCAGCTTGGCCGGCGGAGTCTACGAGCAGTACTTC	CASSLAGGVYEQYF
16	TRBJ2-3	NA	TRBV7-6	TGTGCCAGCAGCCCAAAGTACGGTATCAACCCAGATACGCAGTATTTT	CASSPKYGINPDTQYF
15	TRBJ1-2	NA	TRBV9	TGTGCCAGCAGCGTAGAAGCCCGGTCTAACTATGGCTACACCTTC	CASSVEARSNYGYTF
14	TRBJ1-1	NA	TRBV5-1	TGCGCCAGTAAGAATGGTCCCGAGTACGCTGAAGCTTTCTTT	CASKNGPEYAEAFF
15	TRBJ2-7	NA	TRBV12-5	TGTGCTAGTGGTTTGGTCAGTCAGGGGGGCTACGAGCAGTACTTC	CASGLVSQGGYEQYF
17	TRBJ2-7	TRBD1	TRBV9	TGTGCCAGCAGCGTAGGGACAGGGAAGTCCTCCCCCTACGAGCAGTACTTC	CASSVGTGKSSPYEQYF
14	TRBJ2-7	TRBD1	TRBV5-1	TGCGCCAGCAGCTCCGGGACAGGTGTCTACGAGCAGTACTTC	CASSSGTGVYEQYF